The 16 T cell receptor beta chains in this list originate from one sample, sequenced in a study of shared clonotypes between healthy human individuals. The protocol was immunoSEQ multiplex PCR, while the TCRdb copy is restricted to in-frame clones and leaves out a portion. The repertoire has over a million clones, approximately 78% of them found once; the top ten carry approximately 0.5%. Sequences were obtained from memory CD4+ T cells from PBMCs. Subset in this sample: CD45RA-negative fraction. These receptors were taken from a man younger than 30 in good health. Some clones in this sample may be carry-over from other donors' samples.

The chain joins TRBV28 to TRBJ2-1; TRBD2 is a possible D gene (6 bases). CDR3 length: 15 residues. Germline assignment: CDR1 MDHEN and CDR2 SYDVKM. V gave up 3 bases and J gave up 9 bases, with 18 bases separating them. The CDR3 sequence: CASSLSQARRAEQFF. Written as DNA, the CDR3 is TGTGCCAGCAGTTTGAGCCAGGCCAGGAGGGCTGAGCAGTTCTTC.

The V gene is TRBV19, the J gene TRBJ1-1, with D uncertain. This CDR3 is 18 amino acids long. Trimming shortened V by 2 bases and J by 0 bases, and 19 bases separated the two germline ends. The germline CDR1 and CDR2 sequences are LNHDA and SQIVND (reference sequence). The CDR3 spells CASSIRLDGRHMNTEAFF. The DNA for the CDR3 is TGTGCCAGTAGTATAAGACTGGACGGGAGACACATGAACACTGAAGCTTTCTTT. Looking up the rest from reference TRBV19 and TRBJ1-1 gives the full variable domain: DGGITQSPKYLFRKEGQNVTLSCEQNLNHDAMYWYRQDPGQGLRLIYYSQIVNDFQKGDIAEGYSVSREKKESFPLTVTSAQKNPTAFYLCASSIRLDGRHMNTEAFFGQGTRLTVV.

The rearrangement links TRBV19 to TRBJ2-7; 9 nucleotides line up with TRBD1. V lost 3 bases to trimming and J lost 2 bases; unmatched junction nucleotides: 2. Germline values: CDR1 LNHDA, CDR2 SQIVND (reference sequence). The CDR3 spans 14 residues. As DNA, the CDR3 is TGTGCCAGTAGTATCACAGGGGGCCCCTACGAGCAGTACTTC. It codes for CASSITGGPYEQYF.

In regard to this clone: A junction end diverges from the germline sequence, so it may reflect a read error. The CDR3 is CASSLGSATGAFF. Here the CDR3 DNA reads TGTGCCAGCAGCCTGGGCAGCGCCACTGGAGCTTTCTTT. This rearrangement joins TRBV14 to TRBJ1-1; D not resolved. Germline V CDR1 and CDR2: SGHDN, FVKESK. The CDR3 is made up of 13 amino acids.

This clone was recorded a few times. V gene TRBV11-2 combines with J gene TRBJ2-1; 10 nucleotides align to TRBD1. The CDR3 has 14 residues. CDR1 is SGHAT, CDR2 FQNNGV, per germline. With V trimmed by 6 bases and J by 3 bases, 2 bases remained unmatched. The CDR3 bases are TGTGCCAGCAGACGGACAGGGGGCTACAATGAGCAGTTCTTC. The encoded protein is CASRRTGGYNEQFF.

This rearrangement joins TRBV18 to TRBJ2-5; D ambiguous. Trimming took 9 bases from V and 5 from J, leaving 10 bases between them. The CDR3 extends over 11 amino acids. Germline V gene lookup returns CDR1 KGHSH and CDR2 LQKENI. This chain's CDR3 is CASKFEETQYF. CDR3 nucleotide sequence: TGTGCCAGTAAATTTGAGGAGACCCAGTACTTC.

The rearrangement links TRBV15 to TRBJ2-1; D is possibly TRBD2 (6 bases). Germline values: CDR1 LNHNV, CDR2 YYDKDF (reference sequence). CDR3 length: 17 residues. The V and J ends lost 0 bases and 6 bases respectively, with 18 bases between them. The CDR3 region is CATSRDRVGSGGNEQFF. Here the CDR3 DNA reads TGTGCCACCAGCAGAGATCGAGTCGGGTCCGGGGGCAATGAGCAGTTCTTC.

This rearrangement joins TRBV7-2 to TRBJ2-2; D call uncertain. The V gene's germline CDR1 is SGHTA and CDR2 FQGNSA. V was cut by 5 bases and J by 8 bases, with 9 bases left in between. CDR3 length: 12 residues. CDR3 DNA: TGTGCCAGCAGCCCCCCGTTGGGGGAGCTGTTTTTT. This encodes CASSPPLGELFF.

A few counts support this clone. The chain uses TRBV7-2 and TRBJ2-1; 8 bases are a match to TRBD2. Per the germline V gene, CDR1 is SGHTA and CDR2 is FQGNSA. Germline trimming cut 6 bases from V and 6 bases from J; bases unmatched to any gene: 10. CDR3 length: 15 amino acids. In DNA form, the CDR3 reads TGTGCCAGCAGTGACAGGCTAGCGGGCGCCAATGAGCAGTTCTTC. Residues: CASSDRLAGANEQFF.

This sequence joins TRBV5-1 and TRBJ1-1; D unclear. The CDR3 runs 14 residues. Germline-derived CDR1 and CDR2 are SGHRS and YFSETQ. V shed 0 bases and J shed 4 bases, with 10 bases lying between them. This chain's CDR3 is CASSLVSGSTEAFF. The CDR3 coding sequence is TGCGCCAGCAGCTTGGTTTCGGGGAGCACTGAAGCTTTCTTT. The full variable domain, completed using reference TRBV5-1 and TRBJ1-1, is KAGVTQTPRYLIKTRGQQVTLSCSPISGHRSVSWYQQTPGQGLQFLFEYFSETQRNKGNFPGRFSGRQFSNSRSEMNVSTLELGDSALYLCASSLVSGSTEAFFGQGTRLTVV.

This chain joins TRBV28 and TRBJ2-7, with D possibly called TRBD1 or TRBD2 (7 bases each). Germline loops: CDR1 MDHEN, CDR2 SYDVKM. Trimming shortened V by 6 bases and J by 2 bases, and 14 bases separated the two germline ends. CDR3 length equals 14 residues. CDR3 amino acids: CASRGEGAPYEQYF. CDR3 nucleotide sequence: TGTGCCAGCAGGGGGGAGGGGGCCCCCTACGAGCAGTACTTC.

The rearrangement uses TRBV30 and TRBJ2-7; D uncertain. Trimming pared 0 bases from V and 1 base from J, leaving 7 bases between. The CDR3 sequence is 13 residues long. The germline CDR1 and CDR2 sequences are GTSNPN and SVGIG (reference sequence). CDR3 in amino acids: CAWSVSVSYEQYF. The CDR3 nucleotides read TGTGCCTGGAGTGTATCCGTGTCCTACGAGCAGTACTTC. Full variable domain (rest looked up from reference TRBV30 and TRBJ2-7): SQTIHQWPATLVQPVGSPLSLECTVEGTSNPNLYWYRQAAGRGLQLLFYSVGIGQISSEVPQNLSASRPQDRQFILSSKKLLLSDSGFYLCAWSVSVSYEQYFGPGTRLTVT.

The rearrangement uses TRBV2 and TRBJ2-1; the match to TRBD2 covers 10 bases. The CDR3 covers 14 residues. V lost 8 bases and J lost 5; bases outside the gene matches: 6. Germline V CDR1 and CDR2: SNHLY, FYNNEI. CDR3 nucleotides: TGTGCCAGCGAAAGCGGGAGGGCGGACAATGAGCAGTTCTTC. It codes for CASESGRADNEQFF.

The sample holds one count of this clone. Here the CDR3 reads CASSLGDGFYTF. The CDR3 DNA follows: TGCGCCAGCAGCTTGGGGGACGGCTTCTACACCTTC. The chain uses TRBV5-1 and TRBJ1-2; possible D gene TRBD1, 5 bases. The length of the CDR3 is 12 residues. Germline CDR1 is SGHRS and CDR2 is YFSETQ. The V and J ends lost 0 bases and 10 bases respectively, with 10 bases between them. Combining the CDR3 with reference TRBV5-1 and TRBJ1-2 gives the whole variable domain KAGVTQTPRYLIKTRGQQVTLSCSPISGHRSVSWYQQTPGQGLQFLFEYFSETQRNKGNFPGRFSGRQFSNSRSEMNVSTLELGDSALYLCASSLGDGFYTFGSGTRLTVV.

The CDR3 region is CASSQHQDTSSYNEQFF. In DNA form, the CDR3 reads TGCGCCAGCAGCCAACACCAGGACACTAGCTCCTACAATGAGCAGTTCTTC. This chain uses TRBV4-1 with TRBJ2-1; TRBD1 or TRBD2 may be the D gene (5 bases each). Trimming stripped 2 bases from V and 0 bases from J, with 14 bases between. This CDR3 is 17 amino acids long. Germline V gives CDR1 MGHRA, CDR2 YSYEKL.

The gene calls are TRBV5-1 and TRBJ1-4, with D perhaps TRBD1 (6 bases). The ends were cut back, 6 bases at V and 5 bases at J, with 14 bases in the middle. The CDR3 is 14 residues long. Germline lookup yields CDR1 SGHRS and CDR2 YFSETQ. CDR3 DNA: TGCGCCAGCACCCGGGACACACTCAATGAAAAACTGTTTTTT. Amino acid sequence: CASTRDTLNEKLFF. Together with reference TRBV5-1 and TRBJ1-4, the CDR3 gives the full variable domain: KAGVTQTPRYLIKTRGQQVTLSCSPISGHRSVSWYQQTPGQGLQFLFEYFSETQRNKGNFPGRFSGRQFSNSRSEMNVSTLELGDSALYLCASTRDTLNEKLFFGSGTQLSVL.